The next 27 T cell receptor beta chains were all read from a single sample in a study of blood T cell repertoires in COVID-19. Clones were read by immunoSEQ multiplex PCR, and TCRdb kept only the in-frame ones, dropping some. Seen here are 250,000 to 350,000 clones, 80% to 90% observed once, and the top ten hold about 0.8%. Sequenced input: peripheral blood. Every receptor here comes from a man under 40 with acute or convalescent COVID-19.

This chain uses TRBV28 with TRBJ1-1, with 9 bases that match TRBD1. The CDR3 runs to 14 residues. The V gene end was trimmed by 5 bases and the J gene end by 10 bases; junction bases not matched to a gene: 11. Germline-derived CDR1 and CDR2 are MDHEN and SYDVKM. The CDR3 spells CASSLGQGAKGAFF. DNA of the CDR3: TGTGCCAGCAGTCTGGGACAGGGAGCTAAAGGAGCTTTCTTT.

CDR3 bases: TGTGCCAGCAGCCAGGGACAGGGGGAAAATCAGCCCCAGCATTTT. It is translated as CASSQGQGENQPQHF. The chain has TRBV3-1 (or the pseudogene TRBV3-2) and TRBJ1-5; 11 bases line up with TRBD1. Germline CDR1 LGHDT, CDR2 YNNKEL (reference sequence). The CDR3 length is 15 residues. The ends lost 3 bases at V and 4 bases at J; junction bases unmatched: 2.

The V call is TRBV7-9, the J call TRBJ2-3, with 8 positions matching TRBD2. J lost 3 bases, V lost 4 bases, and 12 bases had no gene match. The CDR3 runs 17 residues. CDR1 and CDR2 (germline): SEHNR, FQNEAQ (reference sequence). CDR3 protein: CASSSGFGSGVTDTQYF. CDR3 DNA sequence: TGTGCCAGCAGCTCTGGATTTGGTAGCGGGGTGACAGATACGCAGTATTTT. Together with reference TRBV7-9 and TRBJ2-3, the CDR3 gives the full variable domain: DTGVSQNPRHKITKRGQNVTFRCDPISEHNRLYWYRQTLGQGPEFLTYFQNEAQLEKSRLLSDRFSAERPKGSFSTLEIQRTEQGDSAMYLCASSSGFGSGVTDTQYFGPGTRLTVL.

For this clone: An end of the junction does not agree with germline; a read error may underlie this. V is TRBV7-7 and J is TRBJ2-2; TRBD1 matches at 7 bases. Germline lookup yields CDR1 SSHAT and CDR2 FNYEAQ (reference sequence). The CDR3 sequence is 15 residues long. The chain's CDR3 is CASSHYDRAKGELFF. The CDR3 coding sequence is TGTGCTAGCAGCCATTATGACAGGGCCAAGGGGGAGCTGTTTTTT.

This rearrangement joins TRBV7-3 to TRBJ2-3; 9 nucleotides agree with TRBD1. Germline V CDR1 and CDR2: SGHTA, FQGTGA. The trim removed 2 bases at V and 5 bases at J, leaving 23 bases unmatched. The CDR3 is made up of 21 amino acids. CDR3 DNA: TGTGCCAGCAGCTTATTCCCAGTAAACCCCACGGACAGGGGTGAATTAGATACGCAGTATTTT. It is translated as CASSLFPVNPTDRGELDTQYF.

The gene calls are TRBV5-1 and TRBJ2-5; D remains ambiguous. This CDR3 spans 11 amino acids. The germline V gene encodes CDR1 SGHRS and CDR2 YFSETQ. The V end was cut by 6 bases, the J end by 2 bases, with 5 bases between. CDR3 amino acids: CASTEQETQYF. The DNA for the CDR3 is TGCGCCAGCACAGAACAAGAGACCCAGTACTTC. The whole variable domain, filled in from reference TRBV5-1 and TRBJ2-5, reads KAGVTQTPRYLIKTRGQQVTLSCSPISGHRSVSWYQQTPGQGLQFLFEYFSETQRNKGNFPGRFSGRQFSNSRSEMNVSTLELGDSALYLCASTEQETQYFGPGTRLLVL.

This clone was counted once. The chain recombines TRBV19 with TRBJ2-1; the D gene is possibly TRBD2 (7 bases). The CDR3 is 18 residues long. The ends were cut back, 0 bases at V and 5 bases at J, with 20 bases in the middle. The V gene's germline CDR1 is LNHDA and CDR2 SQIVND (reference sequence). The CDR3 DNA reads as TGTGCCAGTAGTATAGATTTATTAGGGCGGGGGCCCAACAATGAGCAGTTCTTC. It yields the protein CASSIDLLGRGPNNEQFF.

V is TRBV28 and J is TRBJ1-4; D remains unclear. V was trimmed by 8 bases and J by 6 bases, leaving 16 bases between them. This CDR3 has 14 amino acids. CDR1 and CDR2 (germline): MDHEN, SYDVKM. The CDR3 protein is CASRAARFYEKLFF. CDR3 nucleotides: TGTGCCAGCCGCGCGGCCAGATTTTATGAAAAACTGTTTTTT.

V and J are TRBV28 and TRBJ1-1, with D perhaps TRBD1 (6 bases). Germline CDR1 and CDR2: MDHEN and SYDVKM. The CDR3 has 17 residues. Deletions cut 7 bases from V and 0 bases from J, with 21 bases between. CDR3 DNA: TGTGCCAGCACTTATCGGGCAGGGGTAAATTTGAACACTGAAGCTTTCTTT. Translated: CASTYRAGVNLNTEAFF.

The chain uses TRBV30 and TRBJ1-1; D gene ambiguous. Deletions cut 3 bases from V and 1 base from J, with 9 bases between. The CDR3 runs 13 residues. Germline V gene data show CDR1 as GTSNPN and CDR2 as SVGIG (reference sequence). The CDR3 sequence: CAWRRPENTEAFF. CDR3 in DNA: TGTGCCTGGAGGAGGCCGGAGAACACTGAAGCTTTCTTT.

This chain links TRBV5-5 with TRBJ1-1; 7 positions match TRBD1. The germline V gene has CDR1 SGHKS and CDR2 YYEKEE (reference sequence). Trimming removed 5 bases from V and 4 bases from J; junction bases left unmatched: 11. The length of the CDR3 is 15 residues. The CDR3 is CASRPRQGWFTEAFF. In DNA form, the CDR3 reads TGTGCCAGCAGGCCCCGACAGGGTTGGTTCACTGAAGCTTTCTTT.

In DNA form, the CDR3 reads TGTGCCAGCAGCTTGGGGGCCAACAGGGAAAAACTGTTTTTT. This codes for CASSLGANREKLFF. V usage is TRBV7-9 and J usage is TRBJ1-4, with D maybe TRBD1 (6 bases). Germline assignment: CDR1 SEHNR and CDR2 FQNEAQ (reference sequence). The CDR3 contains 14 residues. The V end was cut by 3 bases, the J end by 8 bases, with 13 bases between.

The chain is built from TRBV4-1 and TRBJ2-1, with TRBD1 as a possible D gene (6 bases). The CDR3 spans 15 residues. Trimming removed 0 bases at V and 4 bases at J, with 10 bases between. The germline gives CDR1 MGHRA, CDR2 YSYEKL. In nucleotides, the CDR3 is TGCGCCAGCAGCCAAGAAACAGGGCAGTACAATGAGCAGTTCTTC. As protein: CASSQETGQYNEQFF.

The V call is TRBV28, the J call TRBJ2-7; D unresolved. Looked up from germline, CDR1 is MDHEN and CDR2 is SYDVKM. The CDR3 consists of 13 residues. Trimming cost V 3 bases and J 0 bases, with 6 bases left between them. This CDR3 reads CASSFPLSYEQYF. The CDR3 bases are TGTGCCAGCAGTTTTCCACTCTCCTACGAGCAGTACTTC.

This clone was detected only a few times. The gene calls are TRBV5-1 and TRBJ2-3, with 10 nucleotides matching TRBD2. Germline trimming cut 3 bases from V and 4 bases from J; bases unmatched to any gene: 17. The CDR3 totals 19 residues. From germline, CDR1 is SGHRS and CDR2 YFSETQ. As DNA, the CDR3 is TGCGCCAGCAGCTACTTGGGGTCATTCGCTAGCGGGGGAGCAGATACGCAGTATTTT. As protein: CASSYLGSFASGGADTQYF. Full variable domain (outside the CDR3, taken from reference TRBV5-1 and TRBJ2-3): KAGVTQTPRYLIKTRGQQVTLSCSPISGHRSVSWYQQTPGQGLQFLFEYFSETQRNKGNFPGRFSGRQFSNSRSEMNVSTLELGDSALYLCASSYLGSFASGGADTQYFGPGTRLTVL.

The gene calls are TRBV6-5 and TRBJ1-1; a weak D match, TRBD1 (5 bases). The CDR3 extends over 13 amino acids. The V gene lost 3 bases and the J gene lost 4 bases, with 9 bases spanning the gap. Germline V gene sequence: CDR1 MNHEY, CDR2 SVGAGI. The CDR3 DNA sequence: TGTGCCAGCAGTTATCGGGGGGGCACTGAAGCTTTCTTT. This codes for CASSYRGGTEAFF.

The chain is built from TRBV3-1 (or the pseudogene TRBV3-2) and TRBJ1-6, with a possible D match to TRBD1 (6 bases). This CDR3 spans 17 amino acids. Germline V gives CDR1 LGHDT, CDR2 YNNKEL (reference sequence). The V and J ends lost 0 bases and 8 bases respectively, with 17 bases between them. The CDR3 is CASSQDSFGGHHSPLHF. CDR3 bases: TGTGCCAGCAGCCAAGACTCGTTCGGGGGGCATCATTCACCCCTCCACTTT.

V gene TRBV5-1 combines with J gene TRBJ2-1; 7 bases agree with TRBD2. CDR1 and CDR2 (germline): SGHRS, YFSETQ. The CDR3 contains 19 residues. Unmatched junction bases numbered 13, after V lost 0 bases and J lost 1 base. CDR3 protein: CASSLAGRGGSRSYNEQFF. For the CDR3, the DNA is TGCGCCAGCAGCTTGGCGGGCCGAGGCGGGAGTCGTTCCTACAATGAGCAGTTCTTC.

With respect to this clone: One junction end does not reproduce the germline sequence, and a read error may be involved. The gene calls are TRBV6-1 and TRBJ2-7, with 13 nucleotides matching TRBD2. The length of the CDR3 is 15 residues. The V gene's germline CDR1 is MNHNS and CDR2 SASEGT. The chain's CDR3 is CASSEGLAGVYEQYF. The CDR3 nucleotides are TGTGCCAGCAGCGAAGGACTAGCGGGGGTCTACGAGCAGTACTTC.

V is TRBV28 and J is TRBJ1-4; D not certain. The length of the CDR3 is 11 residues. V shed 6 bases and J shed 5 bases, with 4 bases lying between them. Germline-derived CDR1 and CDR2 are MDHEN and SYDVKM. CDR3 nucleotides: TGTGCCAGCAGGGCCAATGAAAAACTGTTTTTT. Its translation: CASRANEKLFF.

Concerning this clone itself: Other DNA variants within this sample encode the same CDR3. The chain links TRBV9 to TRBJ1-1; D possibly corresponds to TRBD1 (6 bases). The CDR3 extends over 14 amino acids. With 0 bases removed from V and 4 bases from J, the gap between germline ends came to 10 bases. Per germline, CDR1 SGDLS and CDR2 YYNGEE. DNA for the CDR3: TGTGCCAGCAGCGTAGACAGGGAGGGCACTGAAGCTTTCTTT. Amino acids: CASSVDREGTEAFF.

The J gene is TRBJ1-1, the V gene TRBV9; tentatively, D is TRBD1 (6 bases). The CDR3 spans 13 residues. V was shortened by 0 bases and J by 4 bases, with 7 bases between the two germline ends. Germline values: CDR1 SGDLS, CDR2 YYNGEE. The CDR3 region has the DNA TGTGCCAGCAGCGTAGGGACAGTCACTGAAGCTTTCTTT. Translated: CASSVGTVTEAFF.

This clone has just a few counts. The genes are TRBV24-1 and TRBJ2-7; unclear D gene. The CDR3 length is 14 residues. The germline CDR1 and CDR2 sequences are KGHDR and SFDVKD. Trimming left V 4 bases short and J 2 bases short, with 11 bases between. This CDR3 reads CATSDPKDTYEQYF. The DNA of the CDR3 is TGTGCCACCAGTGACCCGAAAGACACCTACGAGCAGTACTTC.

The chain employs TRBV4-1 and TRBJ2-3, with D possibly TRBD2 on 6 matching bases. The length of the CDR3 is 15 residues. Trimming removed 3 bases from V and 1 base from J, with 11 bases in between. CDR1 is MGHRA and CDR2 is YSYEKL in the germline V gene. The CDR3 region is CASSQGPGGTDTQYF. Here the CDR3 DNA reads TGCGCCAGCAGCCAGGGTCCGGGGGGCACAGATACGCAGTATTTT.

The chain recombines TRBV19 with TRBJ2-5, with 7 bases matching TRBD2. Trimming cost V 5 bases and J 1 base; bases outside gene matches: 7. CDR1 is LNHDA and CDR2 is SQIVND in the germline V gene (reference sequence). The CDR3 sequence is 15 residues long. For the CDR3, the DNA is TGTGCCAGTAGTCACCTTAGCGGGCGCCAAGAGACCCAGTACTTC. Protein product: CASSHLSGRQETQYF.

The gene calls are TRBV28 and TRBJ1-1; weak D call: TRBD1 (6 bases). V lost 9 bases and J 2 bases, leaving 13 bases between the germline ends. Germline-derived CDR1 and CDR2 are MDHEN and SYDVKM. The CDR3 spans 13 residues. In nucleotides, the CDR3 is TGTGCCAGTCGACAGGAGGATAACACTGAAGCTTTCTTT. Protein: CASRQEDNTEAFF.

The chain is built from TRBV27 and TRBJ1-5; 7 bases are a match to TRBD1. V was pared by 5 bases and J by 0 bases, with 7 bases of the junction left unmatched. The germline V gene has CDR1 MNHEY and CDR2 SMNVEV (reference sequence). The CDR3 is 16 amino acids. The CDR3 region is CASSPRDRFSNQPQHF. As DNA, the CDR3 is TGTGCCAGCAGTCCACGGGACAGATTTAGCAATCAGCCCCAGCATTTT.